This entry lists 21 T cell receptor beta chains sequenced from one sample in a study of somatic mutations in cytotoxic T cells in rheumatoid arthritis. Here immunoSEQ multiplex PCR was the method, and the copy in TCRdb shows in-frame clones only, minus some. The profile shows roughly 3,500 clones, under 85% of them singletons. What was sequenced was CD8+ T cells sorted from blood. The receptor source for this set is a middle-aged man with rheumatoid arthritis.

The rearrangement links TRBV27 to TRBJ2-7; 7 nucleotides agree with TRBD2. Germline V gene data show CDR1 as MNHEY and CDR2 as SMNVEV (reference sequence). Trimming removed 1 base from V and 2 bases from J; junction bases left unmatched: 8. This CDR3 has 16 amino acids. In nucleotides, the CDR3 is TGTGCCAGCAGTTTATTAGGTAGCGGGCCCACCTACGAGCAGTACTTC. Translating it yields CASSLLGSGPTYEQYF.

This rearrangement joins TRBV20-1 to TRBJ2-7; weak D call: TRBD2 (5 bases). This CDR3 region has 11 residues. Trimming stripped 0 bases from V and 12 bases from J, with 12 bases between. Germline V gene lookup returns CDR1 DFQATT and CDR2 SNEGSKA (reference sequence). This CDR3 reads CSARDWTDWYF. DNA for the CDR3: TGCAGTGCTAGAGATTGGACTGACTGGTACTTC.

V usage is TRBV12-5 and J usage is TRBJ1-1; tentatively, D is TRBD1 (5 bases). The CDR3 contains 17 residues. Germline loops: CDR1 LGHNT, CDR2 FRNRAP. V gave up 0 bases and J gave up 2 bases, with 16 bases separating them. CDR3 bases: TGTGCTAGTGGTTTGGTACTGGAGGGGCGCAGTAACACTGAAGCTTTCTTT. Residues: CASGLVLEGRSNTEAFF.

DNA for the CDR3: TGTGCCAGCAGCTTAGAATTTTCAGGTAGCACAGATACGCAGTATTTT. Translating it yields CASSLEFSGSTDTQYF. The rearrangement links TRBV11-2 to TRBJ2-3; D is uncertain. V lost 0 bases to trimming and J lost 0 bases, with 10 bases between them. The germline gives CDR1 SGHAT, CDR2 FQNNGV. The CDR3 spans 16 residues. The whole variable domain, filled in from reference TRBV11-2 and TRBJ2-3, reads EAGVAQSPRYKIIEKRQSVAFWCNPISGHATLYWYQQILGQGPKLLIQFQNNGVVDDSQLPKDRFSAERLKGVDSTLKIQPAKLEDSAVYLCASSLEFSGSTDTQYFGPGTRLTVL.

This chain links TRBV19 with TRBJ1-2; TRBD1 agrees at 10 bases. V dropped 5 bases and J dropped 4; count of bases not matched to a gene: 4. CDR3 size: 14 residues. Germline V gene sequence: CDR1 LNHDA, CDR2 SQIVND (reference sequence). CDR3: CASSDRGRLYGYTF. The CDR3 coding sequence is TGTGCCAGTAGTGACAGGGGGCGCCTCTATGGCTACACCTTC.

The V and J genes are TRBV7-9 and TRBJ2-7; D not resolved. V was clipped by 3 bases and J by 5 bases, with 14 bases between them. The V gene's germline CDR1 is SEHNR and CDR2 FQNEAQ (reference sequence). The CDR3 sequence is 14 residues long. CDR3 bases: TGTGCCAGCAGCTTCGAGATCTCAGCGAACGAGCAGTACTTC. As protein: CASSFEISANEQYF.

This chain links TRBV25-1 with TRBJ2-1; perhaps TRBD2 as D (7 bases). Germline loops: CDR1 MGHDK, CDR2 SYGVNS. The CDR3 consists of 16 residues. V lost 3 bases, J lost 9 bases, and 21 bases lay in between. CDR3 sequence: CASSDRGGRAVVEQFF. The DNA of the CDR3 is TGTGCCAGCAGTGATAGGGGGGGGAGGGCCGTTGTTGAGCAGTTCTTC.

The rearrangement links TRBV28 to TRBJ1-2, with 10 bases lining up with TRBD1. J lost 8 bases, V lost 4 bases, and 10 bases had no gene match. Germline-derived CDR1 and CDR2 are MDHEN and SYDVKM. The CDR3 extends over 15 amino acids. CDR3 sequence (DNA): TGTGCCAGCAGTTCACCACGACAGGGGGCGCGGGGCTACACCTTC. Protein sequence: CASSSPRQGARGYTF.

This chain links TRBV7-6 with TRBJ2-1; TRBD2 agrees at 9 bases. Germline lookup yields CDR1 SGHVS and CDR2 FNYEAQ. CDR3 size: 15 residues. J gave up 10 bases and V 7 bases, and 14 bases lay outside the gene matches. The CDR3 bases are TGTGCCAGCACCCCAGGCCCGGGACTAGCTTTCGAGCAGTTCTTC. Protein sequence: CASTPGPGLAFEQFF.

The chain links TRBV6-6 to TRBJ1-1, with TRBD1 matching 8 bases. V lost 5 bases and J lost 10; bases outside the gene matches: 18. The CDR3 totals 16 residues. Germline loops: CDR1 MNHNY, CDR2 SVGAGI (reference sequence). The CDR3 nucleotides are TGTGCCAGCAGTCCGACCCTGCAGGGGGCCTCGTCGGCAGCTTTCTTT. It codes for CASSPTLQGASSAAFF.

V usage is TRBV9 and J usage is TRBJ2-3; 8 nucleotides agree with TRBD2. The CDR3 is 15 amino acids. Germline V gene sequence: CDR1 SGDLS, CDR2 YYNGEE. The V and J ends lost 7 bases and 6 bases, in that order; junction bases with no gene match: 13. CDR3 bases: TGTGCCAGCGGGGGCTTGACGGGAGGGCCGGATACGCAGTATTTT. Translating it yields CASGGLTGGPDTQYF.

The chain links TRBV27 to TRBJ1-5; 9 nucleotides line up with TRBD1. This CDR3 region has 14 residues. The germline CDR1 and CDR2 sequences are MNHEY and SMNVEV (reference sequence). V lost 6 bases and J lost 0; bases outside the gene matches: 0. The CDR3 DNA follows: TGTGCCAGCAGGACAGGGGGTAGCAATCAGCCCCAGCATTTT. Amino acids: CASRTGGSNQPQHF.

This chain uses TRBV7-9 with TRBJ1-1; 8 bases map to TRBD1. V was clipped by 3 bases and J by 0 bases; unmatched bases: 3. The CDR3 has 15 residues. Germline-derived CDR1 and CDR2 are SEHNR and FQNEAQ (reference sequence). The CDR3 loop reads CASSFRDRMNTEAFF. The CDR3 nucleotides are TGTGCCAGCAGCTTCCGGGACAGGATGAACACTGAAGCTTTCTTT.

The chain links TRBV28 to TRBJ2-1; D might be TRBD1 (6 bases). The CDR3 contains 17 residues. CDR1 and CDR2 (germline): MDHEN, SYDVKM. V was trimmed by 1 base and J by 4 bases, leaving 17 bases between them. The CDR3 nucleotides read TGTGCCAGCAGTTTATTTCTTACAGGGACGAGATACAATGAGCAGTTCTTC. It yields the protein CASSLFLTGTRYNEQFF.

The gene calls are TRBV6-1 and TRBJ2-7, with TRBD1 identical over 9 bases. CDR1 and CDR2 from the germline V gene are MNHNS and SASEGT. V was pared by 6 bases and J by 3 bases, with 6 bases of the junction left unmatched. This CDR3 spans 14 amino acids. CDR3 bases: TGTGCCAGCAGAGACCCGGGACAGGGCTACGAGCAGTACTTC. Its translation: CASRDPGQGYEQYF.

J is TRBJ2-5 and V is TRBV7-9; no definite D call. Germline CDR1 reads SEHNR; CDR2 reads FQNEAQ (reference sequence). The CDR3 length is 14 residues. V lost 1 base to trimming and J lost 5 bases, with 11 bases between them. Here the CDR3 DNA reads TGTGCCAGCAGCTTAGGGGCCAGACGGGAGACCCAGTACTTC. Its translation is CASSLGARRETQYF.

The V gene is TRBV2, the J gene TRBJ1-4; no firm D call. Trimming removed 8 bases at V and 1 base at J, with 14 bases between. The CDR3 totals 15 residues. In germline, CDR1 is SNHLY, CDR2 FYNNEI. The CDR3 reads CASGKGRETNEKLFF. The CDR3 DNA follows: TGTGCCAGCGGAAAAGGTCGGGAAACTAATGAAAAACTGTTTTTT.

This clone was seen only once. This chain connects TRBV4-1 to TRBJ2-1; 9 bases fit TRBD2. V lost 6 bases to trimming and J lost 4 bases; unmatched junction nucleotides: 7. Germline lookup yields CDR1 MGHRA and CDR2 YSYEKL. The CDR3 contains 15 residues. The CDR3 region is CASSNSGRRYNEQFF. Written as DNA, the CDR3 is TGCGCCAGCAGTAATAGCGGGAGAAGGTACAATGAGCAGTTCTTC.

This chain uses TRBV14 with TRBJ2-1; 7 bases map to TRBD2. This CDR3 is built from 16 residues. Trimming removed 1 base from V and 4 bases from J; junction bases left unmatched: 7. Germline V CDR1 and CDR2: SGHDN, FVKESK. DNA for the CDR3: TGTGCCAGCAGCCAAGTGTTTACTAGCGCGTACAATGAGCAGTTCTTC. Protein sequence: CASSQVFTSAYNEQFF.

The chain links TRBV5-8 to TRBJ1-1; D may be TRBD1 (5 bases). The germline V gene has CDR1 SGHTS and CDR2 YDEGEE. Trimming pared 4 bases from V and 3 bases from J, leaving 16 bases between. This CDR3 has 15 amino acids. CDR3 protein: CASSPRWGRDTEAFF. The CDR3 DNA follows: TGTGCCAGCAGCCCCAGGTGGGGCAGGGACACTGAAGCTTTCTTT. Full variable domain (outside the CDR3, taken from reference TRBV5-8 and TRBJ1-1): EAGVTQSPTHLIKTRGQQATLRCSPISGHTSVYWYQQALGLGLQFLLWYDEGEERNRGNFPPRFSGRQFPNYSSELNVNALELEDSALYLCASSPRWGRDTEAFFGQGTRLTVV.

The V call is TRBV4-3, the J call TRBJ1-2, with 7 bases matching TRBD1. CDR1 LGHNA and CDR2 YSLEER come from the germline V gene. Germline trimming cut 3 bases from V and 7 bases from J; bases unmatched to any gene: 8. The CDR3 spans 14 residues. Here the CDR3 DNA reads TGCGCCAGCAGCCACCAGACAGGGTCAGGTGGCTACACCTTC. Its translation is CASSHQTGSGGYTF.